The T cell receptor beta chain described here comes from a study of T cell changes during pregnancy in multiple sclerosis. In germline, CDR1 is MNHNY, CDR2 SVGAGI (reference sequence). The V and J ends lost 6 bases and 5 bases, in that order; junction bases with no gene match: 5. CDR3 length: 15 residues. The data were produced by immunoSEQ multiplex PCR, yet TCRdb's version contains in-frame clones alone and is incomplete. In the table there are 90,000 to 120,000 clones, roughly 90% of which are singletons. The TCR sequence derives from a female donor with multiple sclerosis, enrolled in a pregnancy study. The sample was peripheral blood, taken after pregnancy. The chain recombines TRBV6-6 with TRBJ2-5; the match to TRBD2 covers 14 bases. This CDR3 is CASRWTSGGPETQYF. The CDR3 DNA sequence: TGTGCCAGCAGATGGACTAGCGGGGGGCCCGAGACCCAGTACTTC.